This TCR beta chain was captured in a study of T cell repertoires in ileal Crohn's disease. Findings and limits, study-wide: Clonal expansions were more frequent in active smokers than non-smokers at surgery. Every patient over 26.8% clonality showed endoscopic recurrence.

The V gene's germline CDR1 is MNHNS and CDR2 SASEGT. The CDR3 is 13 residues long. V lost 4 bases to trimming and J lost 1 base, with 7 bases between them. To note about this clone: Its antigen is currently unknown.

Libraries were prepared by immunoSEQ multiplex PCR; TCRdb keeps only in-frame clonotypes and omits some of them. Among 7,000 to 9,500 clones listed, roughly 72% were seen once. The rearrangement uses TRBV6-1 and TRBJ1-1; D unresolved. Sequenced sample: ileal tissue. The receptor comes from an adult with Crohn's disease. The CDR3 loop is CASSGRGNTEAFF. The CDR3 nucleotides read TGTGCCAGCAGTGGTCGGGGGAACACTGAAGCTTTCTTT.